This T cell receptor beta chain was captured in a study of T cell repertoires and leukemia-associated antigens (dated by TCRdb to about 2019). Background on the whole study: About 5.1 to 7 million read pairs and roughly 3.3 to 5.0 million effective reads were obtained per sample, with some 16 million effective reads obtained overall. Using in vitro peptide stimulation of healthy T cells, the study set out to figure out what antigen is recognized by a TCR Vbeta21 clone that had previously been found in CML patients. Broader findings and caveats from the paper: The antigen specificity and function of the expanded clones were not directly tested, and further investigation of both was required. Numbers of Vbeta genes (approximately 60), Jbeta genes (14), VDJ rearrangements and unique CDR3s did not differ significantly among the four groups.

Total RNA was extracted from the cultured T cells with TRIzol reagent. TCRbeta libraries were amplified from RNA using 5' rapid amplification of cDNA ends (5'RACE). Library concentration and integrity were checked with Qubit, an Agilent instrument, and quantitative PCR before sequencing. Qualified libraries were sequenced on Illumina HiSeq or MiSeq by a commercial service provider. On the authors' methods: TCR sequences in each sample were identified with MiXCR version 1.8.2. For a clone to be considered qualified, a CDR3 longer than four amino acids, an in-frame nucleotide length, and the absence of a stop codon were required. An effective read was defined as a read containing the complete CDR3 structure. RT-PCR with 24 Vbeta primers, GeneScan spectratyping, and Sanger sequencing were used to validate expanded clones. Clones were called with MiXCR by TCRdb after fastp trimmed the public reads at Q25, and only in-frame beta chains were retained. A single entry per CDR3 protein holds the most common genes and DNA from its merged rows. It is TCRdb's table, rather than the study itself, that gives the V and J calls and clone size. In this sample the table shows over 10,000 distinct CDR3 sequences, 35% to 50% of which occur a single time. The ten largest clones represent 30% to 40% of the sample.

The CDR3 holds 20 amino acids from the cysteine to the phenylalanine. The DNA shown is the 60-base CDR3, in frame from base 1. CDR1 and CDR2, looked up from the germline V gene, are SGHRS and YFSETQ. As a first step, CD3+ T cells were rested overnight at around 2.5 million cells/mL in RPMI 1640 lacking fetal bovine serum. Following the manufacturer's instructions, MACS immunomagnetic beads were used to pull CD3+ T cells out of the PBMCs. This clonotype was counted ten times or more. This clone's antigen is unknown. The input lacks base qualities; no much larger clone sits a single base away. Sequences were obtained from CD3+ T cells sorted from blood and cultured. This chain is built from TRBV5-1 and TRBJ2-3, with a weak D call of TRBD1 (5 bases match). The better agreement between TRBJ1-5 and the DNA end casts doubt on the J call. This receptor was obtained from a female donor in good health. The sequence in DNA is TGCGCCAGCAGCTTGGTTCCCCCCCGGCGTTCGGGACTCCCCTCAGATACGCAGCATTTT. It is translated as CASSLVPPRRSGLPSDTQHF.